The sample holds many counts of the clone carrying this T cell receptor (beta chain). No antigen is known for it. These data originate in a study of CD8 T cells in ankylosing spondylitis. Study results and caveats: Reported data indicate significant enrichment of disease-linked clones within matched ankylosing spondylitis synovial fluid.

This CDR3 has 16 amino acids. Germline V CDR1 and CDR2: DFQATT, SNEGSKA (reference sequence). With V trimmed by 2 bases and J by 1 base, 6 bases remained unmatched. TCRdb passed the 5' RACE reads through MiXCR, listing each CDR3 protein once. The sample carries approximately 35,000 distinct CDR3 sequences, approximately 15% recorded once. Sequencing input: blood. The V gene is TRBV20-1, the J gene TRBJ1-5, with 9 bases aligning to TRBD1. This receptor was taken from a male donor with ankylosing spondylitis or in good health (not recorded which). Here the CDR3 reads CSARRWTGESNQPQHF. CDR3 DNA sequence: TGCAGTGCTAGACGGTGGACAGGGGAGAGCAATCAGCCCCAGCATTTT.